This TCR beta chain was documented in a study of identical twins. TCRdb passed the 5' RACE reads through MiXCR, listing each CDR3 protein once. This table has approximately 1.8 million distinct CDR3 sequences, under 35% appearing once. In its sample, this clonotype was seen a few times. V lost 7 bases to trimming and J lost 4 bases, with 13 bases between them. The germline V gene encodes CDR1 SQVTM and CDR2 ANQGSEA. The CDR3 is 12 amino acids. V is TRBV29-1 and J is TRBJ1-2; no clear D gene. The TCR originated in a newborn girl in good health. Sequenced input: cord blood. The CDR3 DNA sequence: TGCAGCGCCTCGAACAAAGGCTATGGCTACACCTTC. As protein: CSASNKGYGYTF.